The 13 T cell receptor beta chains given below trace back to one sample, sequenced in a study of T cell clonotyping in hematopoietic cell transplantation (dated by TCRdb to about 2021). The protocol used for the library was the immunoSEQ multiplex PCR assay. TCRdb mirrors the immuneACCESS table, restricted to in-frame sequences. Some clones are absent from its copies; in checked studies, under half trace to an unresolved V gene, and the reason for the others is unknown. The sample table records approximately 46,000 clones; 65% to 90% of these occur just once. Under 6.5% of the sample comes from the top ten. The sample's time point, from its label and the paper: recipient sample about 28 days before transplant, after cytoreduction. Material: peripheral blood mononuclear cells, obtained before stem cell transplant. All receptors come from a man between 60 and 70 years old with biphenotypic leukemia. Some clones in this sample may be carry-over from other donors' samples.

The chain is built from TRBV18 and TRBJ2-3; D gene uncertain. The V gene's germline CDR1 is KGHSH and CDR2 LQKENI. V was shortened by 2 bases and J by 2 bases, with 8 bases between the two germline ends. This CDR3 contains 14 residues. In nucleotides, the CDR3 is TGTGCCAGCTCACCAGCAGAAATCACAGATACGCAGTATTTT. Translation gives CASSPAEITDTQYF. Drawing the rest from reference TRBV18 and TRBJ2-3, the complete variable domain is NAGVMQNPRHLVRRRGQEARLRCSPMKGHSHVYWYRQLPEEGLKFMVYLQKENIIDESGMPKERFSAEFPKEGPSILRIQQVVRGDSAAYFCASSPAEITDTQYFGPGTRLTVL.

J is TRBJ2-2 and V is TRBV30; D remains unclear. The germline V gene has CDR1 GTSNPN and CDR2 SVGIG (reference sequence). CDR3 length: 11 residues. Trimming left V 0 bases short and J 6 bases short, with 2 bases between. Here the CDR3 reads CAWSVPGELFF. CDR3 coding DNA: TGTGCCTGGAGTGTACCCGGGGAGCTGTTTTTT.

This clone appeared once. The chain uses TRBV5-1 and TRBJ1-2; 9 bases agree with TRBD1. Germline trimming cut 4 bases from V and 4 bases from J; bases unmatched to any gene: 14. The CDR3 totals 17 residues. Germline V gene data show CDR1 as SGHRS and CDR2 as YFSETQ. DNA for the CDR3: TGCGCCAGCAGCACCGGACCGGGACAGGGAAGGGGCTATGGCTACACCTTC. Translated, it gives CASSTGPGQGRGYGYTF.

The chain recombines TRBV4-1 with TRBJ2-1, with 11 bases that match TRBD1. The trim removed 3 bases at V and 8 bases at J, leaving 6 bases unmatched. The CDR3 runs to 15 residues. Germline V gives CDR1 MGHRA, CDR2 YSYEKL. The CDR3 protein is CASSHDAGQGDEQFF. CDR3 in DNA: TGCGCCAGCAGCCACGACGCGGGACAGGGGGATGAGCAGTTCTTC.

This clone is medium-sized by share. The chain has TRBV2 and TRBJ2-1, with 7 bases that match TRBD2. Germline CDR1 reads SNHLY; CDR2 reads FYNNEI. Germline trimming cut 10 bases from V and 4 bases from J; bases unmatched to any gene: 10. The CDR3 runs to 14 residues. CDR3 nucleotides: TGTGCCACCGCGGCGGGAGCGATGTACAATGAGCAGTTCTTC. It codes for CATAAGAMYNEQFF.

This chain uses TRBV19 with TRBJ1-2, with D unresolved. V dropped 6 bases and J dropped 0 bases, with 8 bases sitting between them. The CDR3 is 13 residues long. Looked up from germline, CDR1 is LNHDA and CDR2 is SQIVND (reference sequence). CDR3 amino acids: CASRAGANYGYTF. The CDR3 coding sequence is TGTGCCAGTAGGGCTGGAGCTAACTATGGCTACACCTTC.

J is TRBJ2-1 and V is TRBV28; D is possibly TRBD2 (6 bases). The V gene's germline CDR1 is MDHEN and CDR2 SYDVKM. The length of the CDR3 is 15 residues. The V gene lost 7 bases and the J gene lost 6 bases, with 19 bases spanning the gap. DNA of the CDR3: TGTGCCAGCAATCTGTTCGGGGACTCCGGCAATGAGCAGTTCTTC. Residues: CASNLFGDSGNEQFF.

V usage is TRBV5-4 and J usage is TRBJ2-7; tentative D call: TRBD1 (5 bases). The CDR3 sequence is 14 residues long. Trimming removed 7 bases from V and 5 bases from J, with 19 bases in between. Germline V gene lookup returns CDR1 SGHNT and CDR2 YYREEE (reference sequence). The CDR3 region is CASARGSGSNEQYF. In nucleotides, the CDR3 is TGTGCCAGCGCAAGAGGATCAGGGTCCAACGAGCAGTACTTC.

This chain connects TRBV6-6 to TRBJ1-5; D is unclear. Germline V gives CDR1 MNHNY, CDR2 SVGAGI (reference sequence). The CDR3 has 13 residues. V lost 6 bases, J lost 3 bases, and 9 bases lay in between. The DNA of the CDR3 is TGTGCCAGCAGACGGCAGTTCAATCAGCCCCAGCATTTT. Its protein product is CASRRQFNQPQHF.

The rearrangement joins TRBV4-3 to TRBJ1-1, with 8 bases identical to TRBD1. The CDR3 spans 15 residues. Trimming took 4 bases from V and 0 from J; bases not matched to a gene: 4. Germline CDR1 reads LGHNA; CDR2 reads YSLEER. The chain's CDR3 is CASSPDRGMNTEAFF. Written as DNA, the CDR3 is TGCGCCAGCAGCCCAGACAGGGGAATGAACACTGAAGCTTTCTTT.

The chain carries TRBV6-4 and TRBJ2-2; 11 positions match TRBD2. The CDR3 extends over 17 amino acids. J gave up 2 bases and V 8 bases, and 10 bases lay outside the gene matches. Germline V lookup: CDR1 MRHNA, CDR2 SNTAGT. CDR3 amino acids: CASGSSGRSPNTGELFF. The CDR3 coding sequence is TGTGCCAGCGGATCTAGCGGGAGGTCTCCCAACACCGGGGAGCTGTTTTTT.

The V gene is TRBV5-1, the J gene TRBJ2-7; unclear D gene. Germline V gene sequence: CDR1 SGHRS, CDR2 YFSETQ. The CDR3 extends over 14 amino acids. Deletions cut 5 bases from V and 0 bases from J, with 12 bases between. The CDR3 protein is CASRILPSSYEQYF. The CDR3 nucleotides are TGCGCCAGCAGAATACTCCCTAGCTCCTACGAGCAGTACTTC.

The V and J genes are TRBV27 and TRBJ2-7, with TRBD1 matching 9 bases. Unmatched junction bases numbered 5, after V lost 0 bases and J lost 2 bases. This CDR3 has 16 residues. Germline V gene sequence: CDR1 MNHEY, CDR2 SMNVEV (reference sequence). Here the CDR3 DNA reads TGTGCCAGCAGTTTATCGGGACAGGGTGGCGCCTACGAGCAGTACTTC. Amino acids: CASSLSGQGGAYEQYF.